This TCR beta chain was sequenced in a study of blood T cell repertoires in COVID-19. At the level of the study: Acute and convalescent COVID-19 specimens originated in the United States, Italy and Spain. The analysed material was cDNA or gDNA that came from T cells, B-cell-depleted T cells, or PBMCs.

Under the authors' procedure: Amplified reference gene primers provided the basis for estimating nucleated cell counts. Produced via immunoSEQ multiplex PCR; TCRdb's table is partial and in-frame only. For V, J and clone size, that table is used; D and trimming come from the DNA. The repertoire has 110,000 or so clones, roughly 80% of them found once; the top ten carry roughly 8%. This clone appeared a single time. This clonotype originated in a woman aged 40-49 years with acute or convalescent COVID-19. The sequencing sample was made of peripheral blood.

The CDR3: CASSPGTSGSEQYF. The CDR3 DNA follows: TGTGCCAGCAGCCCCGGGACTAGTGGATCCGAGCAGTACTTC. This rearrangement joins TRBV7-9 to TRBJ2-7; 8 nucleotides agree with TRBD2. The ends lost 5 bases at V and 6 bases at J; junction bases unmatched: 9. Germline V gene sequence: CDR1 SEHNR, CDR2 FQNEAQ (reference sequence). The CDR3 is 14 residues long. The full variable domain, in which reference TRBV7-9 and TRBJ2-7 provide the parts outside the CDR3, is DTGVSQNPRHKITKRGQNVTFRCDPISEHNRLYWYRQTLGQGPEFLTYFQNEAQLEKSRLLSDRFSAERPKGSFSTLEIQRTEQGDSAMYLCASSPGTSGSEQYFGPGTRLTVT.